The 28 T cell receptor beta chains below come from one sample, sequenced in a study of shared clonotypes between healthy human individuals. Assay: immunoSEQ multiplex PCR; the TCRdb copy retains only in-frame clones and omits some. The sample has about 1 million clones; about 76% are singletons. Sequences were obtained from memory CD4+ T cells sorted from blood. Specified subset: CD45RA-negative fraction. The source of these receptors is a man aged 18 to 30 in good health.

This clone was counted only a few times. This sequence joins TRBV6-1 and TRBJ2-1; 11 bases match TRBD2. This CDR3 is 14 amino acids long. Germline V lookup: CDR1 MNHNS, CDR2 SASEGT. Trimming removed 4 bases from V and 10 bases from J; junction bases left unmatched: 6. In DNA, the CDR3 is TGTGCCAGCAGTGTGCTAGCGGGGGGAGGGGAGCAGTTCTTC. It codes for CASSVLAGGGEQFF.

This clone was seen a handful of times. The rearrangement joins TRBV11-1 to TRBJ2-3; 11 bases match TRBD2. Trimming at V came to 5 bases and at J to 0 bases, leaving 7 bases not matched to a gene. Germline-derived CDR1 and CDR2 are SGHAT and FQDESV (reference sequence). This CDR3 is built from 17 residues. The CDR3 DNA sequence: TGTGCCAGCAGCGCCCGACTAGCGGGGCGCAGCACAGATACGCAGTATTTT. Amino acid sequence: CASSARLAGRSTDTQYF.

The chain combines TRBV29-1 with TRBJ2-3; D gene ambiguous. V shed 6 bases and J shed 2 bases, with 18 bases lying between them. The CDR3 is 15 residues long. Per germline, CDR1 SQVTM and CDR2 ANQGSEA. The CDR3 nucleotides are TGCAGCGTCCGGACGCAGTGGCGGAACACAGATACGCAGTATTTT. Its translation: CSVRTQWRNTDTQYF.

This clone was counted only a few times. The V and J genes are TRBV28 and TRBJ2-7; the match to TRBD2 covers 7 bases. CDR3 size: 15 residues. Germline V gene lookup returns CDR1 MDHEN and CDR2 SYDVKM. V dropped 5 bases and J dropped 0; count of bases not matched to a gene: 7. CDR3 in amino acids: CASSVLGGTSYEQYF. CDR3 bases: TGTGCCAGCAGTGTACTCGGGGGGACCTCCTACGAGCAGTACTTC.

The chain couples TRBV27 to TRBJ2-2; no definite D call. CDR1 is MNHEY, CDR2 SMNVEV, per germline (reference sequence). Trimming cost V 7 bases and J 4 bases, with 16 bases left between them. The CDR3 sequence is 15 residues long. CDR3 nucleotide sequence: TGTGCCAGCACCAGGCAATGGCAGCCCACCGGGGAGCTGTTTTTT. It translates to CASTRQWQPTGELFF.

The rearrangement uses TRBV6-6 and TRBJ2-2, with 10 bases aligning to TRBD2. CDR3 length: 15 residues. V dropped 8 bases and J dropped 7; count of bases not matched to a gene: 10. The germline CDR1 and CDR2 sequences are MNHNY and SVGAGI (reference sequence). The CDR3 nucleotides read TGTGCCAGCGTTATAAGCGGGAGGGCCAACGGGGAGCTGTTTTTT. Amino acids: CASVISGRANGELFF.

This rearrangement joins TRBV9 to TRBJ2-7; TRBD2 aligns across 9 bases. V lost 0 bases to trimming and J lost 7 bases; unmatched junction nucleotides: 14. Germline V gene sequence: CDR1 SGDLS, CDR2 YYNGEE. The CDR3 consists of 17 residues. The DNA for the CDR3 is TGTGCCAGCAGCGTAGGACCCGGGACTAGCATGGTGGGAGAGCAGTACTTC. Translated: CASSVGPGTSMVGEQYF.

The gene calls are TRBV4-1 and TRBJ2-7, with 11 bases identical to TRBD2. With V trimmed by 4 bases and J by 4 bases, 6 bases remained unmatched. Germline values: CDR1 MGHRA, CDR2 YSYEKL. The CDR3 totals 15 residues. The CDR3 DNA is TGCGCCAGCAGCCGTGGACTAGCGGGTTCATACGAGCAGTACTTC. It encodes CASSRGLAGSYEQYF.

The chain links TRBV6-6 to TRBJ1-5; TRBD1 is a possible D gene (5 bases). Germline CDR1 and CDR2: MNHNY and SVGAGI (reference sequence). The CDR3 length is 16 residues. V dropped 4 bases and J dropped 2 bases, with 15 bases sitting between them. The CDR3: CASSWGGGEGNQPQHF. Written as DNA, the CDR3 is TGTGCCAGCAGTTGGGGGGGAGGGGAAGGCAATCAGCCCCAGCATTTT.

A note on this clone: This same CDR3 is encoded by further DNA sequences in the sample. The chain has TRBV28 and TRBJ1-6; D may be TRBD1 (5 bases). Germline CDR1 and CDR2: MDHEN and SYDVKM. Deletions cut 4 bases from V and 0 bases from J, with 10 bases between. The length of the CDR3 is 16 residues. The CDR3, as DNA: TGTGCCAGCAGTTCCGGGGGGGACTCCTATAATTCACCCCTCCACTTT. It specifies CASSSGGDSYNSPLHF.

This sequence joins TRBV11-3 and TRBJ2-3; 10 bases map to TRBD2. V lost 1 base, J lost 2 bases, and 6 bases stayed unmatched. The germline V gene encodes CDR1 SGHNT and CDR2 YENEEA. The CDR3 is 17 residues long. In nucleotides, the CDR3 is TGTGCCAGCAGCTTAGGAGGTAGCGGGAGGAACACAGATACGCAGTATTTT. Translation: CASSLGGSGRNTDTQYF.

The chain couples TRBV5-1 to TRBJ2-7; D is unresolved. From germline, CDR1 is SGHRS and CDR2 YFSETQ. The germline V and J ends were trimmed by 4 bases and 1 base, with 12 bases remaining between them. This CDR3 spans 14 amino acids. CDR3 nucleotide sequence: TGCGCCAGCAGCCATAAACGCGAGTCCTACGAGCAGTACTTC. It specifies CASSHKRESYEQYF.

The V and J genes are TRBV18 and TRBJ2-7; D is ambiguous. This CDR3 is 15 amino acids long. Germline V gene sequence: CDR1 KGHSH, CDR2 LQKENI. With 2 bases removed from V and 0 bases from J, the gap between germline ends came to 11 bases. CDR3 residues: CASSPAAISSYEQYF. The CDR3 nucleotides are TGTGCCAGCTCACCAGCAGCGATTAGCTCCTACGAGCAGTACTTC. The complete variable domain, with remaining parts taken from reference TRBV18 and TRBJ2-7, reads NAGVMQNPRHLVRRRGQEARLRCSPMKGHSHVYWYRQLPEEGLKFMVYLQKENIIDESGMPKERFSAEFPKEGPSILRIQQVVRGDSAAYFCASSPAAISSYEQYFGPGTRLTVT.

The J gene is TRBJ2-3, the V gene TRBV7-9; TRBD2 matches 14 bases. After removal of 2 bases from V and 1 base from J, the junction contained 8 bases not matched to a gene. The CDR3 has 19 residues. Germline CDR1 reads SEHNR; CDR2 reads FQNEAQ (reference sequence). The CDR3: CASSLRGLAGGGGTDTQYF. The CDR3, as DNA: TGTGCCAGCAGCTTACGTGGACTAGCGGGAGGCGGAGGCACAGATACGCAGTATTTT.

This clone was seen a single time. The CDR3 DNA reads TGTGCCAGTGCGATGGGGAAGAGCACAGATACGCAGTATTTT. This translates into CASAMGKSTDTQYF. This rearrangement joins TRBV19 to TRBJ2-3; D remains unclear. CDR1 and CDR2 (germline): LNHDA, SQIVND (reference sequence). This CDR3 has 14 residues. The ends were cut back, 8 bases at V and 0 bases at J, with 12 bases in the middle. The whole variable domain, remainder taken from reference TRBV19 and TRBJ2-3, is DGGITQSPKYLFRKEGQNVTLSCEQNLNHDAMYWYRQDPGQGLRLIYYSQIVNDFQKGDIAEGYSVSREKKESFPLTVTSAQKNPTAFYLCASAMGKSTDTQYFGPGTRLTVL.

Concerning this clone itself: The sample holds other DNA sequences that translate to the same CDR3. The chain employs TRBV19 and TRBJ1-1; weak D call: TRBD1 (5 bases). The CDR3 runs to 12 residues. V lost 2 bases and J lost 5, with 6 bases in between. CDR1 is LNHDA and CDR2 is SQIVND in the germline V gene (reference sequence). The CDR3 sequence: CASSIRGTEAFF. Written as DNA, the CDR3 is TGTGCCAGTAGTATAAGGGGAACTGAAGCTTTCTTT. Using reference TRBV19 and TRBJ1-1 for the parts outside the CDR3, the full variable domain is DGGITQSPKYLFRKEGQNVTLSCEQNLNHDAMYWYRQDPGQGLRLIYYSQIVNDFQKGDIAEGYSVSREKKESFPLTVTSAQKNPTAFYLCASSIRGTEAFFGQGTRLTVV.

J is TRBJ1-5 and V is TRBV4-1, with unresolved D. Trimming removed 1 base from V and 6 bases from J, with 16 bases in between. The CDR3 covers 16 residues. The germline V gene encodes CDR1 MGHRA and CDR2 YSYEKL. The CDR3 DNA reads TGCGCCAGCAGCCAAGGGAACCCCAATATTCCTCAGCCCCAGCATTTT. Encoded protein: CASSQGNPNIPQPQHF.

This clone was detected once. The identical CDR3 is also encoded by other nucleotide sequences in the sample. The gene calls are TRBV5-6 and TRBJ1-1; D is unclear. Germline values: CDR1 SGHDT, CDR2 YYEEEE. The CDR3 sequence is 14 residues long. The V end lost 0 bases, the J end lost 0 bases, and 6 bases lay between the germline ends. The CDR3 DNA sequence: TGTGCCAGCAGCTTGGTTGGAGTGAACACTGAAGCTTTCTTT. As protein: CASSLVGVNTEAFF.

This clone came up many times. The chain has TRBV19 and TRBJ2-7, with D possibly TRBD2 on 5 matching bases. Trimming pared 3 bases from V and 6 bases from J, leaving 12 bases between. This CDR3 comprises 13 residues. Germline V lookup: CDR1 LNHDA, CDR2 SQIVND (reference sequence). CDR3 sequence: CASSIDLGVEQYF. The CDR3 DNA follows: TGTGCCAGTAGTATTGACCTCGGGGTCGAGCAGTACTTC.

The gene calls are TRBV7-2 and TRBJ1-2; no reliable D call. Germline V lookup: CDR1 SGHTA, CDR2 FQGNSA. V gave up 7 bases and J gave up 0 bases, with 12 bases separating them. The CDR3 spans 14 residues. CDR3 sequence reads: CASTGVLANYGYTF. CDR3 bases: TGTGCCAGCACTGGGGTACTAGCTAACTATGGCTACACCTTC.

The CDR3 spells CASSFWGDEQFF. CDR3 nucleotides: TGTGCCAGCAGCTTTTGGGGCGATGAGCAGTTCTTC. The chain uses TRBV5-6 and TRBJ2-1, with a possible D match to TRBD1 (5 bases). The germline V gene encodes CDR1 SGHDT and CDR2 YYEEEE. V was shortened by 2 bases and J by 8 bases, with 8 bases between the two germline ends. The CDR3 runs 12 residues. Full variable domain (rest looked up from reference TRBV5-6 and TRBJ2-1): DAGVTQSPTHLIKTRGQQVTLRCSPKSGHDTVSWYQQALGQGPQFIFQYYEEEERQRGNFPDRFSGHQFPNYSSELNVNALLLGDSALYLCASSFWGDEQFFGPGTRLTVL.

This chain joins TRBV4-1 and TRBJ2-6; D remains unclear. V was clipped by 1 base and J by 2 bases, with 9 bases between them. This CDR3 has 16 residues. Germline lookup yields CDR1 MGHRA and CDR2 YSYEKL. The CDR3 DNA follows: TGCGCCAGCAGCCAAGCTCCCATGGCTGGGGCCAACGTCCTGACTTTC. Amino acid sequence: CASSQAPMAGANVLTF.

This chain uses TRBV11-2 with TRBJ2-5; TRBD2 matches 7 bases. Germline lookup yields CDR1 SGHAT and CDR2 FQNNGV. Germline trimming cut 1 base from V and 4 bases from J; bases unmatched to any gene: 12. CDR3 length equals 17 residues. CDR3 in DNA: TGTGCCAGCAGCTTAGGGGCGTCTGCGGGAGTGGCAGAGACCCAGTACTTC. Its translation: CASSLGASAGVAETQYF.

Regarding this clone: Distinct nucleotide sequences in the sample also encode this CDR3. This sequence joins TRBV5-1 and TRBJ1-1; D gene uncertain. The CDR3 is 14 residues long. The V end was cut by 0 bases, the J end by 0 bases, with 6 bases between. Germline-derived CDR1 and CDR2 are SGHRS and YFSETQ. The CDR3 here is CASSLEGMNTEAFF. For the CDR3, the DNA is TGCGCCAGCAGCTTGGAGGGTATGAACACTGAAGCTTTCTTT.

V gene TRBV5-1 combines with J gene TRBJ2-7; no reliable D call. The CDR3 totals 18 residues. V was shortened by 0 bases and J by 2 bases, with 21 bases between the two germline ends. In germline, CDR1 is SGHRS, CDR2 YFSETQ. The CDR3 DNA sequence: TGCGCCAGCAGCTTGGACCTTTACGGGTCAGGCTTACCCTACGAGCAGTACTTC. It yields the protein CASSLDLYGSGLPYEQYF.

The chain recombines TRBV7-9 with TRBJ2-1, with D tentatively TRBD2 (6 bases). The CDR3 spans 16 residues. Trimming removed 1 base at V and 6 bases at J, with 16 bases between. CDR1 is SEHNR and CDR2 is FQNEAQ in the germline V gene (reference sequence). The CDR3 loop is CASSLESGVLLNEQFF. Here the CDR3 DNA reads TGTGCCAGCAGCTTAGAGTCGGGGGTGCTCCTCAATGAGCAGTTCTTC. Combining the CDR3 with reference TRBV7-9 and TRBJ2-1 gives the whole variable domain DTGVSQNPRHKITKRGQNVTFRCDPISEHNRLYWYRQTLGQGPEFLTYFQNEAQLEKSRLLSDRFSAERPKGSFSTLEIQRTEQGDSAMYLCASSLESGVLLNEQFFGPGTRLTVL.

The chain uses TRBV12-5 and TRBJ1-1, with TRBD1 matching over 8 bases. Trimming cost V 0 bases and J 3 bases; bases outside gene matches: 3. In germline, CDR1 is LGHNT, CDR2 FRNRAP. The CDR3 is 15 residues long. This chain's CDR3 is CASGLVTGGDTEAFF. The DNA of the CDR3 is TGTGCTAGTGGTTTGGTTACAGGGGGTGACACTGAAGCTTTCTTT.

The chain recombines TRBV5-4 with TRBJ2-1; D possibly uses TRBD1 or TRBD2 (5 bases each). CDR3 size: 15 residues. With 3 bases removed from V and 5 bases from J, the gap between germline ends came to 15 bases. Looked up from germline, CDR1 is SGHNT and CDR2 is YYREEE (reference sequence). Here the CDR3 DNA reads TGTGCCAGCAGCTCCTGGACACACGGGAACAATGAGCAGTTCTTC. Its translation is CASSSWTHGNNEQFF.